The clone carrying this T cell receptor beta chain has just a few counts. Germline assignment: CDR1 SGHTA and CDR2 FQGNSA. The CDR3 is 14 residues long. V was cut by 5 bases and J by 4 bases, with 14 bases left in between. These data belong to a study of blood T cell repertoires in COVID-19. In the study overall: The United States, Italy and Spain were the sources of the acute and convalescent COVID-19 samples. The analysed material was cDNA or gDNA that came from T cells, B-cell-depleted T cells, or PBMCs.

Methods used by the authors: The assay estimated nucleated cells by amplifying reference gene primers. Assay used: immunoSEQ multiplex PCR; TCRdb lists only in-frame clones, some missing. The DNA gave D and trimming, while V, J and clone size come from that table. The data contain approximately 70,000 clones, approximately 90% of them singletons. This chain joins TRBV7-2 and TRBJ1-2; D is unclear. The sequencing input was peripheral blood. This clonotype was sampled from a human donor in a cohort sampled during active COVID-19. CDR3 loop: CASSATVEGYGYTF. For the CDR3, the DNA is TGTGCCAGCAGCGCTACGGTCGAGGGCTATGGCTACACCTTC. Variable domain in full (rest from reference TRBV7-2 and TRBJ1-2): GAGVSQSPSNKVTEKGKDVELRCDPISGHTALYWYRQSLGQGLEFLIYFQGNSAPDKSGLPSDRFSAERTGGSVSTLTIQRTQQEDSAVYLCASSATVEGYGYTFGSGTRLTVV.